Sequencing of this TCR beta chain was carried out in a study of shared clonotypes between healthy human individuals. Deep was the level at which the assay was run. The protocol was immunoSEQ multiplex PCR, while the TCRdb copy is restricted to in-frame clones and leaves out a portion. The sample consists of some 2.4 million clones, approximately 94% of them appearing once. Study-wide findings and caveats: Apart from blood, nothing was sampled; tissue repertoires likely differ. Non-shared clonotypes were found to have lower generation probabilities than the clonotypes that were shared by all four of the sorted-subset donors.

This clone was seen just once. What it recognizes is unknown. The investigators split CD4+ cells into a CD45RA+ naive subset and a CD45RA-negative memory subset. Deletions cut 3 bases from V and 9 bases from J, with 13 bases between. The CDR3 loop spans 13 amino acids. CDR1 MRHNA and CDR2 SNTAGT come from the germline V gene. Source material: naive CD4+ T cells from PBMCs. Subset specified: CD45RA+ positively selected. The chain recombines TRBV6-4 with TRBJ2-3; D gene uncertain. This TCR came from a man aged 18 to 30 in good health. Some clones in this sample may be carry-over from other donors' samples. The CDR3 loop reads CASSDVAGRTQYF. The CDR3 DNA reads as TGTGCCAGCAGTGATGTGGCAGGTCGGACGCAGTATTTT.